Listed here are 5 T cell receptor beta chains from one sample, sequenced in a study of shared clonotypes between healthy human individuals. The repertoire was sequenced with immunoSEQ multiplex PCR; TCRdb's copy has only in-frame clones and lacks some. The table lists about 1.1 million clones, 70% to 80% of them singletons. The specimen was memory CD4+ T cells from PBMCs. Subset defined: CD45RA-negative fraction. The source is a man aged 18 to 35 in good health. Some clones in this sample may be carry-over from other donors' samples.

This clone was observed a few times. This chain uses TRBV28 with TRBJ1-2; tentative D call: TRBD1 (5 bases). Germline lookup yields CDR1 MDHEN and CDR2 SYDVKM. Trimming pared 3 bases from V and 4 bases from J, leaving 15 bases between. The CDR3 consists of 15 residues. The CDR3 region has the DNA TGTGCCAGCAGTTTTAGCCAGGGCTCTGCCTATGGCTACACCTTC. Translating gives CASSFSQGSAYGYTF.

The chain is built from TRBV5-5 and TRBJ2-3, with D uncertain. Germline CDR1 reads SGHKS; CDR2 reads YYEKEE (reference sequence). The CDR3 runs 14 residues. The V end was cut by 0 bases, the J end by 4 bases, with 9 bases between. The CDR3 reads CASSLVGFSDTQYF. For the CDR3, the DNA is TGTGCCAGCAGCTTGGTTGGGTTTTCAGATACGCAGTATTTT.

The chain uses TRBV28 and TRBJ2-1; D ambiguous. The germline CDR1 and CDR2 sequences are MDHEN and SYDVKM. The CDR3 runs 16 residues. Trimming removed 5 bases from V and 0 bases from J, with 14 bases in between. CDR3 amino acids: CASSTPPARSYNEQFF. The CDR3, as DNA: TGTGCCAGCAGTACCCCTCCCGCTCGCTCCTACAATGAGCAGTTCTTC. The variable domain in full, with the rest retrieved from reference TRBV28 and TRBJ2-1, is DVKVTQSSRYLVKRTGEKVFLECVQDMDHENMFWYRQDPGLGLRLIYFSYDVKMKEKGDIPEGYSVSREKKERFSLILESASTNQTSMYLCASSTPPARSYNEQFFGPGTRLTVL.

The chain recombines TRBV5-4 with TRBJ2-1; TRBD1 matches at 8 bases. The germline V gene encodes CDR1 SGHNT and CDR2 YYREEE (reference sequence). The CDR3 is 15 amino acids. The junction had 7 bases not matched to a gene; V was cut back by 3 bases and J by 5 bases. CDR3 sequence (DNA): TGTGCCAGCAGCTCGGACAGGGAGGCCCACAATGAGCAGTTCTTC. Translation gives CASSSDREAHNEQFF.

The chain employs TRBV19 and TRBJ1-1; D remains unclear. V lost 1 base, J lost 6 bases, and 9 bases lay in between. CDR1 is LNHDA, CDR2 SQIVND, per germline (reference sequence). This CDR3 contains 13 residues. The CDR3 reads CASSIGIWAEAFF. CDR3 DNA: TGTGCCAGTAGTATAGGGATCTGGGCTGAAGCTTTCTTT.